These 21 T cell receptor beta chains originate from one sample sequenced in a study of beta chain features in type 1 diabetes (dated by TCRdb to about 2018). The investigation overall reported the following: Type 1 diabetes patients showed a moderate but significant shortening of TCRB CDR3 length in all four CD4+ subsets.

These receptors are not linked to any known antigen. Library preparation used the immunoSEQ multiplex PCR assay. The entire amount of isolated RNA was reverse transcribed using the High Capacity cDNA Reverse Transcription Kit, so the sequenced TCRB transcripts were expressed ones. Drawn from immuneACCESS, this table holds only the in-frame rearrangements with V and J called that TCRdb kept. Clones are partly lost; checked studies trace under half to an unresolved V gene and leave the rest unexplained. The sample includes under 400,000 clones, with roughly an eighth observed a single time. The top ten clones comprise about 0.01% of the sample. The sequenced material came from naive CD4+ T cells from blood. The cell subset or site label, as the study defines it: true naive CD4+ T cells. Every receptor here comes from a woman aged 18-35 years with type 1 diabetes.

This clone showed up just a few times. CDR3 region: CASSSGTSGQETQYF. CDR3 in DNA: TGCGCCAGCAGCTCCGGGACTAGCGGACAAGAGACCCAGTACTTC. The chain is built from TRBV4-3 and TRBJ2-5; 11 bases fit TRBD2. The CDR3 has 15 amino acids. V was clipped by 5 bases and J by 2 bases; unmatched bases: 4. Per germline, CDR1 LGHNA and CDR2 YSLEER.

The V and J genes are TRBV7-2 and TRBJ2-1, with TRBD2 matching over 7 bases. The CDR3 totals 17 residues. The germline V gene encodes CDR1 SGHTA and CDR2 FQGNSA. Losses at the gene ends were 1 base for V and 2 bases for J; bases not matched to a gene: 8. This CDR3 is CASSLVILAGAYNEQFF. CDR3 DNA: TGTGCCAGCAGCTTAGTCATCCTCGCGGGGGCCTACAATGAGCAGTTCTTC.

CDR3 sequence: CSAGSFREQYF. DNA for the CDR3: TGCAGTGCAGGGAGTTTCCGCGAGCAGTACTTC. The J gene is TRBJ2-7, the V gene TRBV20-1, with a possible D match to TRBD2 (5 bases). V was shortened by 6 bases and J by 6 bases, with 12 bases between the two germline ends. The germline V gene encodes CDR1 DFQATT and CDR2 SNEGSKA (reference sequence). The CDR3 loop spans 11 amino acids.

J is TRBJ2-2 and V is TRBV4-3, with TRBD2 matching 7 bases. The germline V gene has CDR1 LGHNA and CDR2 YSLEER. The CDR3 sequence is 13 residues long. Trimming cost V 1 base and J 10 bases; bases outside gene matches: 3. CDR3 bases: TGCGCCAGCAGCCAAGGGGAGGGTGCGGAGCTGTTTTTT. It yields the protein CASSQGEGAELFF.

This clone has only a few counts. The chain uses TRBV6-6 and TRBJ1-1; 7 nucleotides agree with TRBD1. The CDR3 extends over 13 amino acids. Germline loops: CDR1 MNHNY, CDR2 SVGAGI (reference sequence). The V and J ends lost 7 bases and 6 bases, in that order; junction bases with no gene match: 8. CDR3 sequence reads: CASTISQGAEAFF. The CDR3 coding sequence is TGTGCCAGCACCATTAGCCAGGGGGCTGAAGCTTTCTTT.

V and J are TRBV5-8 and TRBJ2-7; D is unclear. CDR3 length: 11 residues. CDR1 is SGHTS, CDR2 YDEGEE, per germline. The V and J ends lost 6 bases and 3 bases respectively, with 7 bases between them. The CDR3 DNA reads as TGTGCCAGCAACGAGAACTACGAGCAGTACTTC. This encodes CASNENYEQYF.

V usage is TRBV29-1 and J usage is TRBJ1-2; the match to TRBD1 covers 7 bases. The CDR3 is 14 residues long. The V and J ends lost 7 bases and 4 bases, in that order; junction bases with no gene match: 12. Germline CDR1 SQVTM, CDR2 ANQGSEA. This chain's CDR3 is CSALQTGTAYGYTF. CDR3 nucleotides: TGCAGCGCCCTCCAAACCGGGACAGCCTATGGCTACACCTTC.

This clone turned up a few times. The rearrangement joins TRBV4-2 to TRBJ2-5, with 14 bases lining up with TRBD2. With V trimmed by 0 bases and J by 5 bases, 2 bases remained unmatched. CDR3 length: 16 amino acids. Germline V gene lookup returns CDR1 LGHNA and CDR2 YNFKEQ. The CDR3 loop reads CASSQERLAGGETQYF. In nucleotides, the CDR3 is TGTGCCAGCAGCCAAGAGCGACTAGCGGGGGGGGAGACCCAGTACTTC.

A few counts support this clone. The J gene is TRBJ1-2, the V gene TRBV25-1, with D uncertain. Trimming took off 4 bases at V and 5 bases at J, with 14 bases between the two ends. Germline V gene lookup returns CDR1 MGHDK and CDR2 SYGVNS. The CDR3 consists of 14 residues. CDR3 in amino acids: CASSGPSRGYGYTF. The CDR3 DNA reads TGTGCCAGCAGTGGACCCAGCCGCGGATATGGCTACACCTTC.

A note on this clone: This same CDR3 is encoded by further DNA sequences in the sample. The chain combines TRBV7-2 with TRBJ2-7, with D possibly TRBD2 on 6 matching bases. The V end lost 0 bases, the J end lost 1 base, and 7 bases lay between the germline ends. Germline V lookup: CDR1 SGHTA, CDR2 FQGNSA. CDR3 length: 14 amino acids. The chain's CDR3 is CASSLAAGSYEQYF. The CDR3 nucleotides read TGTGCCAGCAGCTTAGCTGCGGGATCCTACGAGCAGTACTTC.

This clone was picked up a small number of times. The CDR3 nucleotides are TGTGCCAGCTCACCCCCGACAGGGGGATTGAAAGAGACCCAGTACTTC. Translation: CASSPPTGGLKETQYF. The chain uses TRBV18 and TRBJ2-5; TRBD1 agrees at 9 bases. Germline lookup yields CDR1 KGHSH and CDR2 LQKENI. The CDR3 has 16 residues. V trimming: 3 bases; J trimming: 3 bases; junction bases outside the gene matches: 8.

This clone turned up a few times. The gene calls are TRBV25-1 and TRBJ2-3; TRBD2 aligns across 7 bases. Germline lookup yields CDR1 MGHDK and CDR2 SYGVNS. Trimming took 6 bases from V and 4 from J; bases not matched to a gene: 4. The CDR3 spans 13 residues. CDR3 coding DNA: TGTGCCAGCAGAGGGACTACAGCAGATACGCAGTATTTT. It translates to CASRGTTADTQYF. Supplemented by reference TRBV25-1 and TRBJ2-3, the full variable domain reads EADIYQTPRYLVIGTGKKITLECSQTMGHDKMYWYQQDPGMELHLIHYSYGVNSTEKGDLSSESTVSRIRTEHFPLTLESARPSHTSQYLCASRGTTADTQYFGPGTRLTVL.

The rearrangement uses TRBV7-9 and TRBJ2-7; 7 nucleotides match TRBD1. The CDR3 loop spans 18 amino acids. V dropped 2 bases and J dropped 0; count of bases not matched to a gene: 13. The germline V gene has CDR1 SEHNR and CDR2 FQNEAQ (reference sequence). CDR3 protein: CASSLKGVTGPSSYEQYF. CDR3 bases: TGTGCCAGCAGCTTAAAGGGGGTGACAGGGCCGAGCTCCTACGAGCAGTACTTC.

V and J are TRBV28 and TRBJ2-2; TRBD1 aligns across 9 bases. The J segment lost 4 bases and the V segment lost 6 bases, leaving 6 bases of the junction unmatched. Germline V gene data show CDR1 as MDHEN and CDR2 as SYDVKM. The CDR3 covers 15 residues. The CDR3 nucleotides read TGTGCCAGCAGGGGGGGACAGGGAGTCACCGGGGAGCTGTTTTTT. It codes for CASRGGQGVTGELFF.

This clone was observed a handful of times. The chain employs TRBV5-1 and TRBJ1-1; 8 bases agree with TRBD1. Germline loops: CDR1 SGHRS, CDR2 YFSETQ. This CDR3 region has 15 residues. Losses at the gene ends were 4 bases for V and 5 bases for J; bases not matched to a gene: 10. The CDR3: CASSQIDRGGTEAFF. CDR3 nucleotide sequence: TGCGCCAGCAGCCAAATCGACAGGGGAGGAACTGAAGCTTTCTTT.

The chain carries TRBV7-2 and TRBJ2-3; 13 bases map to TRBD2. Germline lookup yields CDR1 SGHTA and CDR2 FQGNSA. The trim removed 2 bases at V and 0 bases at J, leaving 8 bases unmatched. The CDR3 has 19 residues. The CDR3 DNA sequence: TGTGCCAGCAGCTTAATGGGGGGGACTAGCGGGGCTAGCACAGATACGCAGTATTTT. Protein product: CASSLMGGTSGASTDTQYF.

This clone was found a few times. The V call is TRBV7-2, the J call TRBJ2-7, with unresolved D. V gave up 1 base and J gave up 3 bases, with 13 bases separating them. The V gene's germline CDR1 is SGHTA and CDR2 FQGNSA. This CDR3 has 15 residues. CDR3 protein: CASSLGVLDLYEQYF. The CDR3 DNA reads TGTGCCAGCAGCTTAGGAGTTCTAGACCTCTACGAGCAGTACTTC. Drawing the rest from reference TRBV7-2 and TRBJ2-7, the complete variable domain is GAGVSQSPSNKVTEKGKDVELRCDPISGHTALYWYRQSLGQGLEFLIYFQGNSAPDKSGLPSDRFSAERTGGSVSTLTIQRTQQEDSAVYLCASSLGVLDLYEQYFGPGTRLTVT.

This chain links TRBV5-4 with TRBJ1-4; the D gene is possibly TRBD1 (6 bases). This CDR3 contains 12 residues. The germline gives CDR1 SGHNT, CDR2 YYREEE (reference sequence). V lost 0 bases and J 10 bases, leaving 7 bases between the germline ends. The DNA for the CDR3 is TGTGCCAGCAGCTTGGACAGGGCAAAACTGTTTTTT. It translates to CASSLDRAKLFF. Variable domain in full (rest from reference TRBV5-4 and TRBJ1-4): ETGVTQSPTHLIKTRGQQVTLRCSSQSGHNTVSWYQQALGQGPQFIFQYYREEENGRGNFPPRFSGLQFPNYSSELNVNALELDDSALYLCASSLDRAKLFFGSGTQLSVL.

The chain couples TRBV28 to TRBJ1-2; TRBD1 agrees at 8 bases. This CDR3 is built from 14 residues. J lost 6 bases, V lost 5 bases, and 8 bases had no gene match. Germline loops: CDR1 MDHEN, CDR2 SYDVKM. The CDR3 here is CASSPGQGSDGYTF. The CDR3 DNA reads as TGTGCCAGCAGTCCCGGACAGGGAAGCGATGGCTACACCTTC.

This clone was recorded a few times. The rearrangement joins TRBV6-6 to TRBJ2-7, with D possibly TRBD1 on 6 matching bases. CDR1 is MNHNY and CDR2 is SVGAGI in the germline V gene (reference sequence). This CDR3 has 12 residues. V lost 6 bases and J 5 bases, leaving 11 bases between the germline ends. CDR3 region: CASRGTNNEQYF. The CDR3 DNA reads as TGTGCCAGCAGAGGGACAAATAACGAGCAGTACTTC.

This clone was detected a few times. The chain has TRBV30 and TRBJ1-1, with no clear D. Germline V gene data show CDR1 as GTSNPN and CDR2 as SVGIG (reference sequence). V lost 2 bases and J 0 bases, leaving 10 bases between the germline ends. The CDR3 covers 14 residues. The DNA of the CDR3 is TGTGCCTGGAGTTCCATTTTAGTGAACACTGAAGCTTTCTTT. Translating gives CAWSSILVNTEAFF.